The clone carrying this TCR beta chain was seen a few times. This sample is drawn from a study of blood T cells in healthy people across ages. Using a J-beta primer mix together with a sample-barcoded 5' primer, a second PCR was run for about 6 to 12 cycles. TCRdb reprocessed the 5' RACE reads via MiXCR and lists one record per CDR3 protein. In the table there are approximately 1.5 million distinct CDR3 sequences, roughly two fifths of which are singletons. This CDR3 is 12 amino acids long. From germline, CDR1 is SQVTM and CDR2 ANQGSEA. V and J are TRBV29-1 and TRBJ2-1; no clear D gene. The end of the DNA fits TRBJ2-7 better, so the J call may be wrong. The specimen sequenced was blood. The TCR sequence derives from a woman aged 18 to 35 in good health. The CDR3 nucleotides are TGCAGCGTGTGGCCGTATCGGGACGAGCAGTACTTC. It specifies CSVWPYRDEQYF.